This is a list of T cell receptor beta chains from one sample in a study of shared clonotypes between healthy human individuals. The protocol was immunoSEQ multiplex PCR, while the TCRdb copy is restricted to in-frame clones and leaves out a portion. Of nearly 1 million clones detected, approximately 76% appear once; the ten largest clones hold about 1.5%. Sequencing was carried out using memory CD4+ T cells sorted from blood. All receptors come from a man aged 18-30 years in good health. The CDR3 runs from the conserved cysteine through the conserved F or W. The order of the fields is V gene, D gene, clone size, J gene, CDR3 DNA, CDR3 protein. The D gene is left open where the match is weak. Not all rows give a size; the values are once, few, many and, for expanded clones, a class.

TRBV18,TRBD1,NA,TRBJ2-7,TGTGCCAGCTCACCGGGGACAGGCGAGCAGTACTTC,CASSPGTGEQYF
TRBV28,TRBD1,NA,TRBJ1-3,TGTGCCAGCACCTCAGGGGGCTCCTCTGGAAACACCATATATTTT,CASTSGGSSGNTIYF
TRBV30,NA,few,TRBJ2-2,TGTGCCTGGAGTGTTATGGGGGCCGGGGAGCTGTTTTTT,CAWSVMGAGELFF
TRBV6-6,NA,NA,TRBJ1-1,TGTGCCAGCAGTTATGCGACTCTTGAAGCTTTCTTT,CASSYATLEAFF
TRBV5-1,TRBD1,NA,TRBJ1-2,TGCGCCAGCAGCAGGGACAGCCACTACACCTTC,CASSRDSHYTF
TRBV5-1,TRBD1,NA,TRBJ2-2,TGCGCCAGTGCCTGGGGACAGGGAAAAACCGGGGAGCTGTTTTTT,CASAWGQGKTGELFF
TRBV28,NA,few,TRBJ1-5,TGTGCCAGCAGTACAACACGGGGCTACAATCAGCCCCAGCATTTT,CASSTTRGYNQPQHF
TRBV10-3,NA,NA,TRBJ2-7,TGTGCCATCAGGAGAGACACAGGTTACGAGCAGTACTTC,CAIRRDTGYEQYF
TRBV11-3,NA,once,TRBJ2-1,TGTGCCAGCAGCTTAGGCATCAACAACTACAATGAGCAGTTCTTC,CASSLGINNYNEQFF
TRBV10-1,TRBD2,many,TRBJ2-6,TGCGCCAGCAGTGAGCCAGGACTAGCGGTGACCTCTGGGGCCAACGTCCTGACTTTC,CASSEPGLAVTSGANVLTF
TRBV5-5,NA,NA,TRBJ2-2,TGTGCCAGCAGCTTGTCCGGGTTAGAGACCGGGGAGCTGTTTTTT,CASSLSGLETGELFF
TRBV4-3,NA,once,TRBJ2-4,TGCGCCAGCAGCCAAGAGGGCGGAGGCGGGAAGTTAGCCAAAAACATTCAGTACTTC,CASSQEGGGGKLAKNIQYF
TRBV11-2,TRBD2,NA,TRBJ2-5,TGTGCCAGCAGCCGGAACTTCGCGGGAGGAGAAGAGACCCAGTACTTC,CASSRNFAGGEETQYF
TRBV7-2,NA,NA,TRBJ2-5,TGTGCCAGCAGCTTAGCTCGTTTGGAGACCCAGTACTTC,CASSLARLETQYF
TRBV2,NA,NA,TRBJ2-1,TGTGCCAGCAGTGGGGCTTTTGCGGGGATCGGGGAGCAGTTCTTC,CASSGAFAGIGEQFF
TRBV5-4,NA,NA,TRBJ2-2,TGTGCCAGCAGCTTGGCCGGGGTTACCGGGGAGCTGTTTTTT,CASSLAGVTGELFF
TRBV2,NA,few,TRBJ2-7,TGTGCCAGCACGACGGGGCTGGCCTACGAGCAGTACTTC,CASTTGLAYEQYF
TRBV4-1,TRBD1,NA,TRBJ1-2,TGCGCCAGCAGCCAAGATGACAGGGTTGGCTACACCTTC,CASSQDDRVGYTF
TRBV27,NA,NA,TRBJ2-5,TGTGCCAGCAGTATCACGCATCGGGGAGCAGAGACCCAGTACTTC,CASSITHRGAETQYF
TRBV5-1,TRBD2,once,TRBJ2-2,TGCGCCAGCAAAAAGACGGCGGGAGAAGGGGAGCTGTTTTTT,CASKKTAGEGELFF
TRBV2,TRBD1,NA,TRBJ2-7,TGTGCCAGCAGTGGGCAGGGGGCCCTCTACGAGCAGTACTTC,CASSGQGALYEQYF
TRBV5-1,TRBD1,once,TRBJ2-2,TGCGCCAGCAGCTCCGGGACAGGAAACACCGGGGAGCTGTTTTTT,CASSSGTGNTGELFF